This entry concerns a single T cell receptor beta chain. This specimen belongs to a study of CD8 T cells in Susac syndrome. Germline V gene sequence: CDR1 SGHTA, CDR2 FQGNSA. CDR3 length equals 15 residues. The trim removed 3 bases at V and 2 bases at J, leaving 3 bases unmatched. The authors reverse transcribed about 0.45 to 1 ug RNA with random hexamers. TCRdb called the immunoSEQ multiplex PCR reads again in MiXCR, with one record for every CDR3 protein. The table has over 300,000 distinct CDR3 sequences, about 91% seen once. The chain combines TRBV7-2 with TRBJ2-7; TRBD1 agrees at 11 bases. Sequencing used CD4+ T cells from PBMCs. The clonotype comes from a human donor with multiple sclerosis. CDR3 residues: CASSFGQGAAYEQYF. CDR3 nucleotide sequence: TGTGCCAGCAGCTTCGGACAGGGGGCTGCCTACGAGCAGTACTTC.